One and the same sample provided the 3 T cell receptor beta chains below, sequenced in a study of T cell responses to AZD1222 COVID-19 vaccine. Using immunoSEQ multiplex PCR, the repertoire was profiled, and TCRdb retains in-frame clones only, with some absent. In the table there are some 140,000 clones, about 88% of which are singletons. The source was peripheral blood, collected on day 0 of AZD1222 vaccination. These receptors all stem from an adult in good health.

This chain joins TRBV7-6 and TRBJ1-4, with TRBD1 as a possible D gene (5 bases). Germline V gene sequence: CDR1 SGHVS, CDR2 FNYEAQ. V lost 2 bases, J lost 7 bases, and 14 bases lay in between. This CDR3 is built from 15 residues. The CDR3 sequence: CASSLNQGGTEKLFF. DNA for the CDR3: TGTGCCAGCAGCTTAAACCAGGGAGGTACTGAAAAACTGTTTTTT.

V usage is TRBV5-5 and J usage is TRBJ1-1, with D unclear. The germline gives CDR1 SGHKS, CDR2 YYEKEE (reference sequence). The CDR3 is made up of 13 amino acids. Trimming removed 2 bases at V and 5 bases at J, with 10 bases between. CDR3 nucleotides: TGTGCCAGCAGCTTAAATGGAGGGACTGAAGCTTTCTTT. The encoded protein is CASSLNGGTEAFF. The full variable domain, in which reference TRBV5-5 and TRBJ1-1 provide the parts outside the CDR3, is DAGVTQSPTHLIKTRGQQVTLRCSPISGHKSVSWYQQVLGQGPQFIFQYYEKEERGRGNFPDRFSARQFPNYSSELNVNALLLGDSALYLCASSLNGGTEAFFGQGTRLTVV.

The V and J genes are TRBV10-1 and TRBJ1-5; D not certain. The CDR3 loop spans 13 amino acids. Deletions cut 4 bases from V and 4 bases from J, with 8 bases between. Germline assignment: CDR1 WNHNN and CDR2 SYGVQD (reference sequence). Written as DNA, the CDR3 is TGCGCCAGCAGTGGGGGTGAGAATCAGCCCCAGCATTTT. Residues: CASSGGENQPQHF.